This record looks at one T cell receptor (beta chain) sequence and its context. The target antigen is unknown. What was sequenced were expressed TCRB transcripts, since all of the isolated RNA had been reverse transcribed. Only in-frame clones appear in the TCRdb table, and some are missing; sequencing was by immunoSEQ multiplex PCR. The sample carries more than 300,000 clones, roughly 8.8% recorded once. CDR3 length equals 15 residues. The V gene end was trimmed by 4 bases and the J gene end by 9 bases; junction bases not matched to a gene: 16. Germline V gene data show CDR1 as SGDLS and CDR2 as YYNGEE. These data belong to a study of beta chain features in type 1 diabetes. Study-wide background: When patients were set against healthy donors, age, gender and cell yields were similar. Study-wide findings and caveats: Type 1 diabetes patients had moderately but significantly shorter TCRB CDR3s in all four CD4+ subsets. TCRB repertoires of naive, central memory and Treg cells appeared more similar among patients than among healthy donors.

Sequencing was carried out using central memory CD4+ T cells from blood. The J gene is TRBJ2-7, the V gene TRBV9; 7 nucleotides align to TRBD1. The receptor was derived from a man aged 25-40 years with type 1 diabetes. CDR3: CASSSHGQGVAAQYF. In nucleotides, the CDR3 is TGTGCCAGCAGCTCCCACGGGCAGGGGGTAGCTGCGCAGTACTTC.